This T cell receptor beta chain derives from a study of CD8+ T cells in alopecia areata. In regard to this clone: The target antigen is unknown.

The germline gives CDR1 SQVTM, CDR2 ANQGSEA. Unmatched junction bases numbered 5, after V lost 4 bases and J lost 4 bases. This CDR3 has 14 amino acids. Stated treatment: oral pan-JAK inhibitor, 5-10 mg twice daily. Regarding the study as a whole: Normal scalp had lower clonality than lesional scalp, with alopecia totalis/universalis lesions showing this most strongly. It was observed that many expanded lesional clones persisted in scalp and blood during tofacitinib.

cDNA prepared by RNA extraction and subsequent reverse transcription served as the template for sequencing. This table comes from immunoSEQ multiplex PCR, and its TCRdb copy is limited to in-frame clones, with some not included. The sample yields some 200,000 clones, less than 75% seen once. The rearrangement uses TRBV29-1 and TRBJ1-5; 9 nucleotides match TRBD1. This clonotype was obtained from a human donor with alopecia areata. Sample: CD4+ T cells sorted from blood, taken at week 4, from a patient treated with tofacitinib. CDR3 protein: CSVVGTGINQPQHF. Here the CDR3 DNA reads TGCAGCGTTGTAGGGACAGGGATTAATCAGCCCCAGCATTTT.